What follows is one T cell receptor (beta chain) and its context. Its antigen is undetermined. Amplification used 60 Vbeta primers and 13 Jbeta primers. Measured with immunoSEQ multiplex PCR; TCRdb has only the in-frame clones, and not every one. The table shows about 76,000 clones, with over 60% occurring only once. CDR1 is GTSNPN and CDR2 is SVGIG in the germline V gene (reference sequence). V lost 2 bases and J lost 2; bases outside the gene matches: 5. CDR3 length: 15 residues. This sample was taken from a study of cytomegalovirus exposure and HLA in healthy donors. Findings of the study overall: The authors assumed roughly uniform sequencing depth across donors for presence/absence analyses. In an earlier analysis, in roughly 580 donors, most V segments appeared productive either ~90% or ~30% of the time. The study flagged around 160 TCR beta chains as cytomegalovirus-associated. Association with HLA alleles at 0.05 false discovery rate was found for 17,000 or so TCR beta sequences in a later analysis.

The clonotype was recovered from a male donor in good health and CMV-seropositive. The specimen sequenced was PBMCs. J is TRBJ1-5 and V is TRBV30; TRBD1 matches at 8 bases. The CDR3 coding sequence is TGTGCCTGGAGTATCGGACAGGGAGGCAATCAGCCCCAGCATTTT. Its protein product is CAWSIGQGGNQPQHF. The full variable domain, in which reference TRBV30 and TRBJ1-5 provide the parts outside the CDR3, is SQTIHQWPATLVQPVGSPLSLECTVEGTSNPNLYWYRQAAGRGLQLLFYSVGIGQISSEVPQNLSASRPQDRQFILSSKKLLLSDSGFYLCAWSIGQGGNQPQHFGDGTRLSIL.